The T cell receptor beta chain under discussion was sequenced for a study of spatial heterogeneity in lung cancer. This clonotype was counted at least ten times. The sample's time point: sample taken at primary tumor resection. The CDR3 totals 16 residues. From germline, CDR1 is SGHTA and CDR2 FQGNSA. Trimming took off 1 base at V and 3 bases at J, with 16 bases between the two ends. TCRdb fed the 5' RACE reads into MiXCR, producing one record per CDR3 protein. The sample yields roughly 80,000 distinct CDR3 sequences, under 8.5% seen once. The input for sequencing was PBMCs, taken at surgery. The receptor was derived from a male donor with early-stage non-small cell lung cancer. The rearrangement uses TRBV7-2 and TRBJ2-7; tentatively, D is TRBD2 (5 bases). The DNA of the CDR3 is TGTGCCAGCAGCTTAGAGTCGGGAAGGAGCGTCTACGAGCAGTACTTC. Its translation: CASSLESGRSVYEQYF.